This is a list of T cell receptor beta chains from one sample in a study of blood T cell repertoires in COVID-19. Clones were read by immunoSEQ multiplex PCR, and TCRdb kept only the in-frame ones, dropping some. The profile shows roughly 150,000 clones, about 80% of them singletons. The specimen was peripheral blood. All receptors derive from a man aged 55 to 70 with acute or convalescent COVID-19. Each CDR3 is given with its conserved first and last residue. A D gene is named only where the DNA matches it firmly. Clone sizes are given selectively: once, few, many, or a class where the clone is expanded.

size	D	V	J	CDR3	DNA
NA	NA	TRBV7-6	TRBJ2-6	CASSGLDRSSGANVLTF	TGTGCCAGCAGCGGACTTGACAGGAGCTCTGGGGCCAACGTCCTGACTTTC
NA	NA	TRBV10-3	TRBJ2-7	CAISETGSSYEQYF	TGTGCCATCAGTGAGACAGGTAGCTCCTACGAGCAGTACTTC
NA	TRBD2	TRBV7-2	TRBJ2-7	CASSYGTSPYYEQYF	TGTGCCAGCAGCTACGGGACTAGCCCCTACTACGAGCAGTACTTC
NA	TRBD1	TRBV5-1	TRBJ1-4	CASRSQGAGGEKLFF	TGCGCCAGCAGATCACAGGGGGCCGGAGGGGAAAAACTGTTTTTT
NA	TRBD2	TRBV4-1	TRBJ2-7	CASSQDPSGVDEQYF	TGCGCCAGCAGCCAAGATCCCAGCGGGGTTGACGAGCAGTACTTC
once	NA	TRBV1	TRBJ2-1	CTSRRTGKWGEQFF	TGCACCAGCAGGAGGACAGGGAAGTGGGGTGAGCAGTTCTTC
once	NA	TRBV11-2	TRBJ2-7	CASSLDSGDEQYF	TGTGCCAGCAGCTTAGATTCCGGGGACGAGCAGTACTTC
NA	TRBD2	TRBV6-5	TRBJ2-1	CASSSLAGDEQFF	TGTGCCAGCAGTTCACTAGCGGGGGATGAGCAGTTCTTC
NA	NA	TRBV18	TRBJ2-6	CASSPQVPQGISSGANVLTF	TGTGCCAGCTCACCCCAGGTTCCGCAGGGAATAAGCTCTGGGGCCAACGTCCTGACTTTC
NA	NA	TRBV6-2/TRBV6-3	TRBJ2-7	CASSSIPYREDGQYF	TGTGCCAGCAGTTCAATACCATACAGGGAAGACGGGCAGTACTTC
NA	TRBD1	TRBV25-1	TRBJ1-2	CASRDDRESYGYTF	TGTGCCAGCAGGGACGACAGGGAGTCCTATGGCTACACCTTC
few	NA	TRBV27	TRBJ1-2	CASSLLDKVGSYTF	TGTGCCAGCAGTCTACTGGACAAGGTGGGGAGCTACACCTTC
NA	TRBD1	TRBV5-1	TRBJ1-6	CASSSDRGTNSPLHF	TGCGCCAGCAGCTCGGACAGGGGGACGAATTCACCCCTCCACTTT
NA	NA	TRBV7-2	TRBJ1-6	CASRPTGDNSPLHF	TGTGCCAGCAGGCCGACAGGCGATAATTCACCCCTCCACTTT
few	TRBD1	TRBV19	TRBJ2-7	CASSLQGALEQYF	TGTGCCAGTAGCTTACAGGGGGCCCTCGAGCAGTACTTC
NA	TRBD1	TRBV28	TRBJ2-4	CASSHWTGGAGDIQYF	TGTGCCAGCAGCCACTGGACAGGGGGCGCAGGGGACATTCAGTACTTC
NA	NA	TRBV12-5	TRBJ1-2	CASGLVPAGPYGYTF	TGTGCTAGTGGTTTGGTACCGGCAGGGCCCTATGGCTACACCTTC
NA	NA	TRBV20-1	TRBJ2-1	CSASRGGPYNEQFF	TGCAGTGCTAGTAGGGGGGGACCTTACAATGAGCAGTTCTTC
NA	TRBD2	TRBV27	TRBJ2-7	CASSFLAGGREQYF	TGTGCCAGCAGTTTCCTAGCGGGGGGGCGTGAGCAGTACTTC
NA	TRBD1	TRBV7-8	TRBJ1-1	CASSTGQEVNTEAFF	TGTGCCAGCAGCACAGGACAGGAAGTGAACACTGAAGCTTTCTTT
NA	NA	TRBV12-3/TRBV12-4	TRBJ1-6	CASSPSSRSPLHF	TGTGCCAGCAGCCCTTCAAGTCGGTCACCCCTCCACTTT
NA	TRBD1	TRBV3-1/TRBV3-2	TRBJ1-2	CASSSTGIYGYTF	TGTGCCAGCAGCTCGACAGGGATCTATGGCTACACCTTC
NA	NA	TRBV6-1	TRBJ2-7	CASSEMSGVPSYEQYF	TGTGCCAGCAGTGAAATGTCGGGTGTCCCATCCTACGAGCAGTACTTC
NA	TRBD1	TRBV6-6	TRBJ1-5	CASSWGQGNQPQHF	TGTGCCAGCAGTTGGGGACAGGGGAATCAGCCCCAGCATTTT
NA	NA	TRBV6-5	TRBJ2-5	CASSPWAGETQYF	TGTGCCAGCAGTCCCTGGGCGGGGGAGACCCAGTACTTC
NA	TRBD1	TRBV5-1	TRBJ2-7	CASNRGYEQYF	TGCGCCAGCAACAGGGGCTACGAGCAGTACTTC
NA	NA	TRBV9	TRBJ1-6	CASSVEPVPRDNSPLHF	TGTGCCAGCAGCGTAGAGCCAGTCCCGAGGGATAATTCACCCCTCCACTTT
NA	TRBD2	TRBV7-8	TRBJ2-1	CASSLMGSGGTNEQFF	TGTGCCAGCAGCTTAATGGGTAGCGGGGGTACCAATGAGCAGTTCTTC
NA	NA	TRBV9	TRBJ1-4	CASSGPGYEKLFF	TGTGCCAGCAGCGGCCCGGGGTATGAAAAACTGTTTTTT
NA	NA	TRBV11-1	TRBJ1-2	CASSQIAGGENGYTF	TGTGCCAGCAGCCAAATCGCGGGGGGAGAAAATGGCTACACCTTC
NA	TRBD2	TRBV5-1	TRBJ2-3	CASSVTSGGPADTQYF	TGCGCCAGCAGCGTGACTAGCGGGGGGCCCGCAGATACGCAGTATTTT
NA	TRBD2	TRBV7-2	TRBJ2-5	CASSLNSGGPQETQYF	TGTGCCAGCAGCCTTAATAGCGGGGGGCCCCAAGAGACCCAGTACTTC
NA	NA	TRBV4-1	TRBJ1-1	CASSPSGGGGNTEAFF	TGCGCCAGCAGCCCATCTGGGGGGGGAGGGAACACTGAAGCTTTCTTT
NA	TRBD1	TRBV3-1/TRBV3-2	TRBJ1-2	CASSQYLTGLNGYTF	TGTGCCAGCAGCCAGTATCTGACAGGGTTGAACGGCTACACCTTC